This TCR beta chain came from a study of blood T cell repertoires in COVID-19. The CDR3 contains 14 residues. The germline V gene has CDR1 LNHDA and CDR2 SQIVND (reference sequence). The trim removed 3 bases at V and 6 bases at J, leaving 4 bases unmatched. Sequencing was performed with immunoSEQ multiplex PCR; in TCRdb, only in-frame clones are kept and a portion is missing. The sample lists some 240,000 clones, 80% to 90% occurring once. The sample comprised peripheral blood. The rearrangement joins TRBV19 to TRBJ1-2; TRBD1 matches at 10 bases. The sequence came from a man between 45 and 60 years old with active or convalescent COVID-19. CDR3 sequence (DNA): TGTGCCAGTAGTATGGGACAGGGGCTCAATGGCTACACCTTC. Translation: CASSMGQGLNGYTF.